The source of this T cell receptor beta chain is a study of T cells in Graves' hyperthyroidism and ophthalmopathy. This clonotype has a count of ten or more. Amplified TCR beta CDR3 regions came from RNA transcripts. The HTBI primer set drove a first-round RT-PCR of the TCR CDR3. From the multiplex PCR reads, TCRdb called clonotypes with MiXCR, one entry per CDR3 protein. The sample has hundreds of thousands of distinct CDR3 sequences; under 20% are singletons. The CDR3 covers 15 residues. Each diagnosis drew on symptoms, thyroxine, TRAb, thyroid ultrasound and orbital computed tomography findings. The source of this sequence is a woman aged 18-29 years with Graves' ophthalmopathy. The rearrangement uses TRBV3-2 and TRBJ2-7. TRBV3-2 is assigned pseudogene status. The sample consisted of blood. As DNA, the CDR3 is TGTGCCAGCAGCCAAGATGCTGGGGTTCCCTACGAGCAGTACTTC. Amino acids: CASSQDAGVPYEQYF.